This T cell receptor beta chain appears in the sequencing data of a study of T cell repertoires in cytomegalovirus infection. Study details: Matching HLA type and CMV infection were both indicated by public TCR beta signatures. Study-wide findings and caveats: Cumulative public TCR beta family frequency identified CMV carriers with the relevant HLA. CMV-specific TCR beta clonotypes restricted by HLA-C dominated the ex vivo response.

In its sample, this clonotype was seen many times. Its antigen is unidentified. TCRdb re-analysed the reads in MiXCR, keeping a single row per CDR3 protein. The sample holds about 200,000 distinct CDR3 sequences; about a tenth are singletons and the top ten take approximately 4.3%. CDR1 and CDR2 from the germline V gene are MDHEN and SYDVKM. This CDR3 comprises 15 residues. V lost 1 base to trimming and J lost 4 bases, with 11 bases between them. This chain links TRBV28 with TRBJ1-3, with D hard to call. The specimen sequenced was PBMCs. The receptor comes from a human donor in good health (CMV status not recorded). Some clones in this sample may be carry-over from other donors' samples. The DNA for the CDR3 is TGTGCCAGCAGTTTATTAGGAGGGTCGGGAAACACCATATATTTT. It specifies CASSLLGGSGNTIYF.